This record covers a single TCR beta chain. This sample was taken from a study of blood T cell repertoires in COVID-19. For the study at large: Some COVID-19 samples were acute and others convalescent; all came from the United States, Italy and Spain. The analysed material was cDNA or gDNA that came from T cells, B-cell-depleted T cells, or PBMCs.

Original handling: By means of reference gene primer amplification, nucleated cell counts were estimated. The data were produced by immunoSEQ multiplex PCR, yet TCRdb's version contains in-frame clones alone and is incomplete. V and J calls plus clone size are reproduced from that table; the DNA served to infer D and trimming. Among about 120,000 clones listed, around 85% were seen once. Sample: peripheral blood. The clonotype was recovered from a human donor in a cohort sampled during active COVID-19.

CDR3 sequence: CAWSRIISGGRVNEQFF. Here the CDR3 DNA reads TGTGCCTGGAGTCGGATCATTAGCGGGGGGCGGGTCAATGAGCAGTTCTTC. The chain uses TRBV30 and TRBJ2-1; 10 bases match TRBD2. Germline CDR1 and CDR2: GTSNPN and SVGIG (reference sequence). The trim removed 2 bases at V and 6 bases at J, leaving 13 bases unmatched. The CDR3 has 17 amino acids.